This T cell receptor (beta chain) was documented in a study of Graves' ophthalmopathy and Graves' hyperthyroidism. Looking at the study overall: Hyperthyroidism showing no ophthalmopathy within 18 months of follow-up was stable.

Study-level results: Blood also harbored most expanded thyroid clonotypes above 0.001 frequency. In predicting ophthalmopathy progression, the model reached roughly 71% sensitivity and 72.22% specificity.

This clonotype was seen only a few times. What it recognizes is unknown. Beta-chain TCR CDR3 regions were amplified from RNA transcripts. HTBI primers were employed in first-round RT-PCR, then a second-round multiplex PCR followed. TCRdb re-derived calls from the multiplex PCR reads in MiXCR, one entry per CDR3 protein. The data contain roughly 1.1 million distinct CDR3 sequences, 35% to 40% of them singletons. The source of this sequence is an adult man with Graves' hyperthyroidism. Source material: peripheral blood or thyroid tissue (not recorded which).

CDR3 bases: TGTGCCAGCAATCACCCTCAGGGAGGGACCTATGGCTACACCTTC. Amino acids: CASNHPQGGTYGYTF. The chain joins TRBV6-6 to TRBJ1-2; tentatively, D is TRBD1 (5 bases). Per the germline V gene, CDR1 is MNHNY and CDR2 is SVGAGI (reference sequence). The CDR3 loop spans 15 amino acids. The germline V and J ends were trimmed by 7 bases and 4 bases, with 19 bases remaining between them.